This passage covers 28 T cell receptor beta chains from one sample sequenced in a study of cytomegalovirus exposure and HLA in healthy donors. PCR primers comprised 60 Vbeta and 13 Jbeta primers. TCRdb keeps only in-frame clones here, not all; method: immunoSEQ multiplex PCR. The sample lists about 140,000 clones; 65% to 80% were seen once. Sequencing input: PBMCs. These receptors came from a human donor in good health.

This sequence joins TRBV5-8 and TRBJ2-7; no clear D. CDR3 length: 13 residues. The V gene lost 2 bases and the J gene lost 2 bases, with 8 bases spanning the gap. Germline V gives CDR1 SGHTS, CDR2 YDEGEE. As DNA, the CDR3 is TGTGCCAGCAGCTTTCCGAGTCCCTACGAGCAGTACTTC. Amino acids: CASSFPSPYEQYF.

The chain carries TRBV4-1 and TRBJ2-2, with 9 bases matching TRBD1. The CDR3 consists of 15 residues. Germline trimming cut 4 bases from V and 8 bases from J; bases unmatched to any gene: 8. CDR1 and CDR2 (germline): MGHRA, YSYEKL. For the CDR3, the DNA is TGCGCCAGCAGCCGGGACAGGGACCTACTGGGGGAGCTGTTTTTT. Its protein product is CASSRDRDLLGELFF.

As to this clone: Distinct nucleotide sequences in the sample also encode this CDR3. The J gene is TRBJ1-1, the V gene TRBV7-2, with 8 bases fitting TRBD1. The trim removed 3 bases at V and 4 bases at J, leaving 1 base unmatched. The CDR3 runs to 13 residues. Germline V gene data show CDR1 as SGHTA and CDR2 as FQGNSA. The CDR3 DNA is TGTGCCAGCAGCTTTGACAGGGGCACTGAAGCTTTCTTT. This codes for CASSFDRGTEAFF.

This clone was picked up a small number of times. The V call is TRBV19, the J call TRBJ1-1; 7 bases agree with TRBD1. The CDR3 covers 15 residues. Per germline, CDR1 LNHDA and CDR2 SQIVND (reference sequence). Trimming took 5 bases from V and 2 from J; bases not matched to a gene: 8. The DNA of the CDR3 is TGTGCCAGTAGTGCATCCGGGACAGCAAACACTGAAGCTTTCTTT. Protein: CASSASGTANTEAFF.

The chain carries TRBV28 and TRBJ2-2; a weak D match, TRBD2 (7 bases). Between the trimmed V and J ends, which lost 7 bases and 1 base, there was a span of 10 bases. CDR3 length equals 14 residues. From germline, CDR1 is MDHEN and CDR2 SYDVKM. In DNA, the CDR3 is TGTGCCAGCATGCGGGGGCTGAACACCGGGGAGCTGTTTTTT. Amino acids: CASMRGLNTGELFF. Complete variable domain (other parts from reference TRBV28 and TRBJ2-2): DVKVTQSSRYLVKRTGEKVFLECVQDMDHENMFWYRQDPGLGLRLIYFSYDVKMKEKGDIPEGYSVSREKKERFSLILESASTNQTSMYLCASMRGLNTGELFFGEGSRLTVL.

In this sample, this clone turned up once. The CDR3 loop is CASSFRYEQYF. The DNA of the CDR3 is TGTGCCAGCAGTTTCCGCTACGAGCAGTACTTC. This rearrangement joins TRBV7-8 to TRBJ2-7, with unresolved D. V was pared by 6 bases and J by 3 bases, with 6 bases between. Germline V lookup: CDR1 SGHVS, CDR2 FQNEAQ. The CDR3 has 11 residues. Full variable domain (missing parts from reference TRBV7-8 and TRBJ2-7): GAGVSQSPRYKVAKRGQDVALRCDPISGHVSLFWYQQALGQGPEFLTYFQNEAQLDKSGLPSDRFFAERPEGSVSTLKIQRTQQEDSAVYLCASSFRYEQYFGPGTRLTVT.

In its sample, this clone was seen a few times. This chain uses TRBV27 with TRBJ1-1; 10 nucleotides line up with TRBD1. The CDR3 totals 14 residues. V lost 6 bases to trimming and J lost 4 bases; unmatched junction nucleotides: 5. In germline, CDR1 is MNHEY, CDR2 SMNVEV (reference sequence). As DNA, the CDR3 is TGTGCCAGCAGGGCTCGGACAGGGGGCACTGAAGCTTTCTTT. It codes for CASRARTGGTEAFF.

This clone was seen a single time. This chain uses TRBV28 with TRBJ2-5, with D possibly TRBD2 on 6 matching bases. Trimming shortened V by 5 bases and J by 4 bases, and 8 bases separated the two germline ends. Germline lookup yields CDR1 MDHEN and CDR2 SYDVKM. CDR3 length equals 12 residues. The CDR3 DNA reads as TGTGCCAGCAGTCGGGGGACAGAGACCCAGTACTTC. It is translated as CASSRGTETQYF.

V usage is TRBV4-1 and J usage is TRBJ1-3; D unresolved. Germline loops: CDR1 MGHRA, CDR2 YSYEKL. Trimming shortened V by 4 bases and J by 1 base, and 11 bases separated the two germline ends. This CDR3 region has 15 residues. The CDR3 DNA reads TGCGCCAGCAGCCCCGCCCGTCGGTCTGGAAACACCATATATTTT. It specifies CASSPARRSGNTIYF.

This chain joins TRBV7-9 and TRBJ2-3; TRBD2 matches 8 bases. Trimming took 5 bases from V and 6 from J; bases not matched to a gene: 7. This CDR3 is built from 14 residues. Germline-derived CDR1 and CDR2 are SEHNR and FQNEAQ (reference sequence). CDR3: CASSTYGGADTQYF. The CDR3 region has the DNA TGTGCCAGCAGCACTTACGGGGGGGCGGATACGCAGTATTTT.

The gene calls are TRBV7-3 and TRBJ1-2; TRBD1 is a possible D gene (5 bases). Per germline, CDR1 SGHTA and CDR2 FQGTGA. The CDR3 runs to 13 residues. Trimming took 5 bases from V and 8 from J, leaving 15 bases between them. The CDR3 loop is CASSPGRGYGYTF. Written as DNA, the CDR3 is TGTGCCAGCAGCCCCGGACGGGGGTACGGCTACACCTTC.

The chain employs TRBV19 and TRBJ1-5; D unresolved. The V gene lost 1 base and the J gene lost 2 bases, with 9 bases spanning the gap. Germline CDR1 reads LNHDA; CDR2 reads SQIVND (reference sequence). CDR3 size: 15 residues. CDR3 sequence reads: CASSIGNSGNQPQHF. DNA of the CDR3: TGTGCCAGTAGTATAGGAAATAGTGGCAATCAGCCCCAGCATTTT.

The chain joins TRBV19 to TRBJ1-3; D call uncertain. The CDR3 is made up of 13 amino acids. The ends were cut back, 8 bases at V and 0 bases at J, with 8 bases in the middle. Germline assignment: CDR1 LNHDA and CDR2 SQIVND (reference sequence). This CDR3 reads CASAQISGNTIYF. The CDR3 DNA reads TGTGCCAGTGCACAGATCTCTGGAAACACCATATATTTT.

The chain combines TRBV6-5 with TRBJ2-1; 7 bases agree with TRBD1. The germline gives CDR1 MNHEY, CDR2 SVGAGI. Trimming took 0 bases from V and 9 from J; bases not matched to a gene: 8. This CDR3 region has 15 residues. CDR3 amino acids: CASSYSETGTAEQFF. The CDR3 DNA reads TGTGCCAGCAGTTACTCCGAGACAGGGACGGCTGAGCAGTTCTTC.

The chain couples TRBV7-8 to TRBJ2-7, with D perhaps TRBD2 (6 bases). Trimming took off 1 base at V and 5 bases at J, with 12 bases between the two ends. This CDR3 is built from 14 residues. Germline V gene data show CDR1 as SGHVS and CDR2 as FQNEAQ. As DNA, the CDR3 is TGTGCCAGCAGCTTAGTTGGAGGGGTGGACGAGCAGTACTTC. Residues: CASSLVGGVDEQYF.

The rearrangement links TRBV10-2 to TRBJ2-3; 8 bases agree with TRBD2. This CDR3 comprises 14 residues. After removal of 10 bases from V and 4 bases from J, the junction contained 10 bases not matched to a gene. Per germline, CDR1 WSHSY and CDR2 SAAADI. CDR3 in DNA: TGCGCCATCGCGACTAGCGAGATCGCAGATACGCAGTATTTT. Amino acid sequence: CAIATSEIADTQYF.

The V and J genes are TRBV29-1 and TRBJ2-7; 7 nucleotides match TRBD1. The ends lost 4 bases at V and 7 bases at J; junction bases unmatched: 22. CDR1 SQVTM and CDR2 ANQGSEA come from the germline V gene. The CDR3 is 17 amino acids. CDR3 sequence (DNA): TGCAGCGTTGTCGGTTTCGGGATCAGGGGGAGCCCGGGAGAGCAGTACTTC. Translation gives CSVVGFGIRGSPGEQYF.

The CDR3 DNA reads as TGCGCCAGCAGCATTGGACAGGCCCTAGGGGAGCTGTTTTTT. Translating gives CASSIGQALGELFF. The gene calls are TRBV5-1 and TRBJ2-2, with 7 positions matching TRBD1. The CDR3 consists of 14 residues. J gave up 8 bases and V 4 bases, and 8 bases lay outside the gene matches. The germline V gene has CDR1 SGHRS and CDR2 YFSETQ. The full variable domain, with the rest looked up from reference TRBV5-1 and TRBJ2-2, is KAGVTQTPRYLIKTRGQQVTLSCSPISGHRSVSWYQQTPGQGLQFLFEYFSETQRNKGNFPGRFSGRQFSNSRSEMNVSTLELGDSALYLCASSIGQALGELFFGEGSRLTVL.

The chain uses TRBV28 and TRBJ2-1; 9 nucleotides line up with TRBD1. This CDR3 spans 15 amino acids. V shed 3 bases, J shed 7 bases, and the junction held 7 bases outside the gene matches. The germline V gene encodes CDR1 MDHEN and CDR2 SYDVKM. CDR3: CASSFHGQGLNEQFF. DNA of the CDR3: TGTGCCAGCAGTTTCCACGGACAGGGGTTGAATGAGCAGTTCTTC. The complete variable domain, with remaining parts taken from reference TRBV28 and TRBJ2-1, reads DVKVTQSSRYLVKRTGEKVFLECVQDMDHENMFWYRQDPGLGLRLIYFSYDVKMKEKGDIPEGYSVSREKKERFSLILESASTNQTSMYLCASSFHGQGLNEQFFGPGTRLTVL.

This clone was found a few times. The V gene is TRBV11-3, the J gene TRBJ1-1; the D is unclear. CDR3 length: 13 residues. In germline, CDR1 is SGHNT, CDR2 YENEEA. V dropped 5 bases and J dropped 4 bases, with 11 bases sitting between them. In nucleotides, the CDR3 is TGTGCCAGCAGCCCCCCGGGAATCACTGAAGCTTTCTTT. Amino acids: CASSPPGITEAFF.

The gene calls are TRBV27 and TRBJ1-2; weak D call: TRBD1 (5 bases). Germline V gene sequence: CDR1 MNHEY, CDR2 SMNVEV (reference sequence). The CDR3 sequence is 15 residues long. V shed 2 bases and J shed 4 bases, with 14 bases lying between them. CDR3 DNA sequence: TGTGCCAGCAGTTTACAGGGCAGTCGGATCTATGGCTACACCTTC. It specifies CASSLQGSRIYGYTF.

V usage is TRBV7-3 and J usage is TRBJ2-7; 9 nucleotides line up with TRBD2. The CDR3 has 15 residues. J lost 5 bases, V lost 1 base, and 6 bases had no gene match. Germline V gives CDR1 SGHTA, CDR2 FQGTGA. The CDR3 bases are TGTGCCAGCAGCTTAAGAGCGGGCGGGGGGGACGAGCAGTACTTC. It codes for CASSLRAGGGDEQYF.

The V gene is TRBV4-1, the J gene TRBJ2-7; TRBD1 is a possible D gene (6 bases). The length of the CDR3 is 15 residues. V was clipped by 0 bases and J by 6 bases, with 15 bases between them. Germline CDR1 and CDR2: MGHRA and YSYEKL. Written as DNA, the CDR3 is TGCGCCAGCAGCCAAGATGAGGGGTGGGGGCGCGAGCAGTACTTC. It translates to CASSQDEGWGREQYF.

Only a few counts were recorded for this clone. This rearrangement joins TRBV2 to TRBJ1-5; 7 bases match TRBD1. Germline V gene sequence: CDR1 SNHLY, CDR2 FYNNEI. The CDR3 runs to 16 residues. Trimming took 1 base from V and 6 from J; bases not matched to a gene: 9. The CDR3 coding sequence is TGTGCCAGCAGTGAAGTTGGAGGGGGCGCGGGTCAGCCCCAGCATTTT. This translates into CASSEVGGGAGQPQHF.

Only a few counts were recorded for this clone. V usage is TRBV7-8 and J usage is TRBJ2-3, with a weak D call TRBD2 (5 bases). CDR1 is SGHVS and CDR2 is FQNEAQ in the germline V gene. This CDR3 has 18 residues. V lost 5 bases and J 0 bases, leaving 21 bases between the germline ends. The CDR3 spells CASSPSRAGLTSTDTQYF. CDR3 coding DNA: TGTGCCAGCAGCCCCTCTAGAGCTGGACTGACTAGCACAGATACGCAGTATTTT.

This rearrangement joins TRBV28 to TRBJ2-1; 7 bases match TRBD1. Germline CDR1 and CDR2: MDHEN and SYDVKM. CDR3 length: 15 residues. V trimming: 6 bases; J trimming: 7 bases; junction bases outside the gene matches: 12. CDR3 coding DNA: TGTGCCAGCAGGCCAAGACAGGGTCTAATGAATGAGCAGTTCTTC. This codes for CASRPRQGLMNEQFF.

This chain connects TRBV6-5 to TRBJ1-5, with unresolved D. The CDR3 has 13 residues. Germline loops: CDR1 MNHEY, CDR2 SVGAGI. Trimming pared 8 bases from V and 1 base from J, leaving 9 bases between. The CDR3 DNA is TGTGCCAGCCGACGGGGAAGCAATCAGCCCCAGCATTTT. As protein: CASRRGSNQPQHF.

Only a few counts were recorded for this clone. The genes are TRBV19 and TRBJ2-1; D possibly corresponds to TRBD1 (5 bases). CDR1 LNHDA and CDR2 SQIVND come from the germline V gene (reference sequence). CDR3 length: 15 residues. V was clipped by 1 base and J by 2 bases, with 9 bases between them. The CDR3 bases are TGTGCCAGTAGTATAGTAGGGGCCGCCTACAATGAGCAGTTCTTC. Translation gives CASSIVGAAYNEQFF.